This TCR beta chain derives from a study of blood T cell repertoires in COVID-19. V lost 1 base, J lost 0 bases, and 10 bases lay in between. The CDR3 runs 16 residues. Germline CDR1 and CDR2: LNHDA and SQIVND (reference sequence). This clone was detected only a few times. As originally analysed: It was from reference gene primer amplification that nucleated cell counts were estimated. Here immunoSEQ multiplex PCR was the method, and the copy in TCRdb shows in-frame clones only, minus some. That table supplies the V and J calls and clone size; D and trimming were determined from the DNA. The sample lists about 150,000 clones, approximately 81% occurring once.

The sequence derives from a human donor in a cohort sampled during active COVID-19. Sequencing used peripheral blood. The J gene is TRBJ1-3, the V gene TRBV19; D is possibly TRBD1 (6 bases). The CDR3 is CASSIGGLLSGNTIYF. CDR3 DNA: TGTGCCAGTAGTATAGGGGGGCTCCTCTCTGGAAACACCATATATTTT.